One and the same sample provided the 7 T cell receptor beta chains below, sequenced in a study of neoadjuvant anti-PD-1 for oral cavity cancer. Stated time point: after neoadjuvant nivolumab, at surgical resection. Clones were read by immunoSEQ multiplex PCR, and TCRdb kept only the in-frame ones, dropping some. The profile shows approximately 37,000 clones, over 30% of them singletons. This specimen was tumor tissue, taken after nivolumab (anti-PD-1) treatment. All receptors derive from a person aged 40 to 85 with oral cavity squamous cell carcinoma.

This chain uses TRBV2 with TRBJ1-1, with D unresolved. Germline V gene data show CDR1 as SNHLY and CDR2 as FYNNEI. The CDR3 consists of 13 residues. Trimming removed 7 bases at V and 1 base at J, with 10 bases between. As DNA, the CDR3 is TGTGCCAGCAACCGGGAAGCGAACACTGAAGCTTTCTTT. This gives the protein CASNREANTEAFF.

CDR3 sequence reads: CASSPQVLGGQGEKLFF. CDR3 bases: TGTGCCAGCAGTCCCCAAGTCTTGGGGGGGCAAGGCGAAAAACTGTTTTTT. The J gene is TRBJ1-4, the V gene TRBV27, with a possible D match to TRBD1 (6 bases). The germline V gene encodes CDR1 MNHEY and CDR2 SMNVEV (reference sequence). The CDR3 contains 17 residues. V lost 5 bases to trimming and J lost 8 bases, with 24 bases between them.

The V and J genes are TRBV9 and TRBJ1-2; the match to TRBD1 covers 9 bases. This CDR3 contains 15 residues. The V gene's germline CDR1 is SGDLS and CDR2 YYNGEE. J was trimmed by 4 bases and V by 4 bases; bases with no gene match: 8. The CDR3 nucleotides are TGTGCCAGCAGCATAAGACAGGGGGATGGCTATGGCTACACCTTC. Amino acids: CASSIRQGDGYGYTF.

V gene TRBV9 combines with J gene TRBJ2-3; a weak D match, TRBD2 (7 bases). This CDR3 is built from 16 residues. V lost 0 bases, J lost 6 bases, and 17 bases lay in between. From germline, CDR1 is SGDLS and CDR2 YYNGEE. CDR3 region: CASSVAASGRGDTQYF. The CDR3 DNA sequence: TGTGCCAGCAGCGTAGCGGCTAGCGGTAGGGGGGATACGCAGTATTTT. The whole variable domain, filled in from reference TRBV9 and TRBJ2-3, reads DSGVTQTPKHLITATGQRVTLRCSPRSGDLSVYWYQQSLDQGLQFLIQYYNGEERAKGNILERFSAQQFPDLHSELNLSSLELGDSALYFCASSVAASGRGDTQYFGPGTRLTVL.

Only a few counts were recorded for this clone. This rearrangement joins TRBV7-3 to TRBJ2-2; TRBD1 might be the D (6 bases). V was trimmed by 4 bases and J by 6 bases, leaving 9 bases between them. The germline V gene encodes CDR1 SGHTA and CDR2 FQGTGA. The CDR3 extends over 13 amino acids. The chain's CDR3 is CASSSEGAGELFF. The CDR3 DNA is TGTGCCAGCAGCTCTGAGGGGGCCGGGGAGCTGTTTTTT.

This clone turned up a few times. The chain carries TRBV5-1 and TRBJ2-3; D unclear. The CDR3 runs to 14 residues. Germline loops: CDR1 SGHRS, CDR2 YFSETQ. V lost 0 bases and J lost 3, with 8 bases in between. CDR3: CASSLETRTDTQYF. As DNA, the CDR3 is TGCGCCAGCAGCTTGGAGACTCGTACAGATACGCAGTATTTT.

This clone showed up many times. The V call is TRBV5-1, the J call TRBJ1-1; D gene uncertain. Trimming took 4 bases from V and 2 from J, leaving 9 bases between them. Germline V gene lookup returns CDR1 SGHRS and CDR2 YFSETQ. There are 13 residues in the CDR3. CDR3 in amino acids: CASSVDQNTEAFF. CDR3 in DNA: TGCGCCAGCAGCGTCGATCAAAACACTGAAGCTTTCTTT.